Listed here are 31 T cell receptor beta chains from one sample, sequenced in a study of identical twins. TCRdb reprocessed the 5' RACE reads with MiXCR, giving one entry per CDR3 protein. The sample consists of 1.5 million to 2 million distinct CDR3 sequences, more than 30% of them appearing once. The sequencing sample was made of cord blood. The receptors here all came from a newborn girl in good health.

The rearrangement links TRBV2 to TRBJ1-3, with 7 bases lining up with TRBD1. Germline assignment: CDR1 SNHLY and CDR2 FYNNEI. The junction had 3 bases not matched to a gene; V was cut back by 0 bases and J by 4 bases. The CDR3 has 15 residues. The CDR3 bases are TGTGCCAGCAGTGAAGCAAGAGGGGGCGGAAACACCATATATTTT. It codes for CASSEARGGGNTIYF.

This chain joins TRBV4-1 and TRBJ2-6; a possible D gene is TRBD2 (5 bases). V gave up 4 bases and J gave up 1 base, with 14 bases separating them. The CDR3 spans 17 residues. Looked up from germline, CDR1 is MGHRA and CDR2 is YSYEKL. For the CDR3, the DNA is TGCGCCAGCAGCCTATCTTGGGGAGTTTCTGGGGCCAACGTCCTGACTTTC. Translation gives CASSLSWGVSGANVLTF.

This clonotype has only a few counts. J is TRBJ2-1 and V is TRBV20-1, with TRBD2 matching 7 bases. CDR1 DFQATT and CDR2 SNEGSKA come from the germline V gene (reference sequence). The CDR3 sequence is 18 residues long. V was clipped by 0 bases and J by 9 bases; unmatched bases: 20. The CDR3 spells CSARDPFGTGGSYGEQFF. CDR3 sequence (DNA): TGCAGTGCTAGAGATCCCTTTGGGACTGGCGGGAGCTATGGTGAGCAGTTCTTC.

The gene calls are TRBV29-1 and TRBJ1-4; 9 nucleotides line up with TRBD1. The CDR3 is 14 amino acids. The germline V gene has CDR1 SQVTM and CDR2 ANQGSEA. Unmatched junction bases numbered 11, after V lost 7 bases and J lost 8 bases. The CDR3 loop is CSAGPGTGYEKLFF. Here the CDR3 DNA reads TGCAGCGCTGGGCCCGGGACAGGGTACGAAAAACTGTTTTTT.

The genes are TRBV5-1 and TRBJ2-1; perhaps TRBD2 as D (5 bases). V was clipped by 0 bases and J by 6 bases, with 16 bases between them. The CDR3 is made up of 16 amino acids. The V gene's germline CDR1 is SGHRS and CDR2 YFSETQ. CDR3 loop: CASSLDRGHLPNEQFF. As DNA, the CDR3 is TGCGCCAGCAGCTTGGATCGAGGGCACTTACCCAATGAGCAGTTCTTC.

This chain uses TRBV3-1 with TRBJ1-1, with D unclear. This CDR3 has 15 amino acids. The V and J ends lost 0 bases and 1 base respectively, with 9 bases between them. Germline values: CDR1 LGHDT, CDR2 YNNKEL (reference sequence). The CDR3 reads CASSQEEGGNTEAFF. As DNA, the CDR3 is TGTGCCAGCAGCCAAGAAGAGGGTGGGAACACTGAAGCTTTCTTT.

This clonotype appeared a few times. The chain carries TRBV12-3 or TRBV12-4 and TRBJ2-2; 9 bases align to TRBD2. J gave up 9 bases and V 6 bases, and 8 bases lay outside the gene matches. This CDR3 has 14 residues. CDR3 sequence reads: CASSPAGGARELFF. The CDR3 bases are TGTGCCAGCAGCCCCGCGGGGGGGGCAAGGGAGCTGTTTTTT.

DNA for the CDR3: TGTGCCAGCCCACCCCACGACAGGGGCCTTACTGAAGCTTTCTTT. The encoded protein is CASPPHDRGLTEAFF. The V call is TRBV28, the J call TRBJ1-1, with 8 nucleotides matching TRBD1. The J segment lost 5 bases and the V segment lost 8 bases, leaving 13 bases of the junction unmatched. Germline V gene lookup returns CDR1 MDHEN and CDR2 SYDVKM. The CDR3 has 15 residues.

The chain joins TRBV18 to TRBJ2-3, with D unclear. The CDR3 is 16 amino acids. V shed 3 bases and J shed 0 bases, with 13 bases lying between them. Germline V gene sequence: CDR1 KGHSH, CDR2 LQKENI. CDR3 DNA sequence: TGTGCCAGCTCACCGCGGACCACCGTAAGCACAGATACGCAGTATTTT. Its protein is CASSPRTTVSTDTQYF. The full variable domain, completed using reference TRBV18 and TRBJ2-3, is NAGVMQNPRHLVRRRGQEARLRCSPMKGHSHVYWYRQLPEEGLKFMVYLQKENIIDESGMPKERFSAEFPKEGPSILRIQQVVRGDSAAYFCASSPRTTVSTDTQYFGPGTRLTVL.

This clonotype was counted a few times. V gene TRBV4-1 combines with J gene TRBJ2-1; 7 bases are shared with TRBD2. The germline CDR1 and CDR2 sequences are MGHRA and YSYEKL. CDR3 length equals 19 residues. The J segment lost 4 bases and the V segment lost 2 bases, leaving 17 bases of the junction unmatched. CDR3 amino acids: CASSQQFGSRASGYNEQFF. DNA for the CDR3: TGCGCCAGCAGCCAACAATTCGGATCCCGGGCTAGCGGATACAATGAGCAGTTCTTC.

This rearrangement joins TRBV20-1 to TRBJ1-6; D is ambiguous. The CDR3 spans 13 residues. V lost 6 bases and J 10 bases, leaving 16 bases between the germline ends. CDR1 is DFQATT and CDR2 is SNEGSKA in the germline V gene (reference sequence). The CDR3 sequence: CSAPDPQSSPLHF. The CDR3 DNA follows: TGCAGTGCCCCGGACCCCCAAAGCTCACCCCTCCACTTT.

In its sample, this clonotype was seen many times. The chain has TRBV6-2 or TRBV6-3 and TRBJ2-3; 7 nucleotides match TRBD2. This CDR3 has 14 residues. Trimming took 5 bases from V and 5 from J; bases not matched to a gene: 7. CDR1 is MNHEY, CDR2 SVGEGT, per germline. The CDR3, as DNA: TGTGCCAGCAGTCGGCTAGCGGTCCTAGATACGCAGTATTTT. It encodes CASSRLAVLDTQYF.

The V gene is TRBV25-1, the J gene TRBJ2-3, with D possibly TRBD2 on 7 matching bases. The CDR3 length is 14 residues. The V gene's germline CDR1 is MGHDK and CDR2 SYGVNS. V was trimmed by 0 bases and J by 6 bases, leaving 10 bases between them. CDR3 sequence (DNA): TGTGCCAGCAGTGAATATGGCGGGGGCGATACGCAGTATTTT. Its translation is CASSEYGGGDTQYF. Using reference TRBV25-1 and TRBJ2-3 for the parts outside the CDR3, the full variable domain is EADIYQTPRYLVIGTGKKITLECSQTMGHDKMYWYQQDPGMELHLIHYSYGVNSTEKGDLSSESTVSRIRTEHFPLTLESARPSHTSQYLCASSEYGGGDTQYFGPGTRLTVL.

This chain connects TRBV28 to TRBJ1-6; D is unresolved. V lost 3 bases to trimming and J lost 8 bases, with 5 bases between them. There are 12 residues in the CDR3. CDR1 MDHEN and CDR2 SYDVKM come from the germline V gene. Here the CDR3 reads CASSFEHSPLHF. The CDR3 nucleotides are TGTGCCAGCAGTTTTGAACATTCACCCCTCCACTTT.

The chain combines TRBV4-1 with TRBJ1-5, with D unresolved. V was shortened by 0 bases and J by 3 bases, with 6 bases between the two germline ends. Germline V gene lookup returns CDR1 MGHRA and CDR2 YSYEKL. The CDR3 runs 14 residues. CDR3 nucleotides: TGCGCCAGCAGCCAAGACCGATTCAATCAGCCCCAGCATTTT. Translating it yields CASSQDRFNQPQHF.

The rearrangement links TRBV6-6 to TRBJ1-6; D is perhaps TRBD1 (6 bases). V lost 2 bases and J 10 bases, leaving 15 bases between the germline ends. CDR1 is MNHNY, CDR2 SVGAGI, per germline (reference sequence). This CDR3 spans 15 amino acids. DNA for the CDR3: TGTGCCAGCAGTTACCCGGGTTTCGGACAGTCACCCCTCCACTTT. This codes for CASSYPGFGQSPLHF.

The CDR3 DNA is TGTGCCACCAGCATTTCTAGCGGGTACACAGATACGCAGTATTTT. Its translation is CATSISSGYTDTQYF. The J gene is TRBJ2-3, the V gene TRBV15, with 8 nucleotides matching TRBD2. Unmatched junction bases numbered 5, after V lost 4 bases and J lost 2 bases. Germline CDR1 is LNHNV and CDR2 is YYDKDF (reference sequence). The CDR3 covers 15 residues.

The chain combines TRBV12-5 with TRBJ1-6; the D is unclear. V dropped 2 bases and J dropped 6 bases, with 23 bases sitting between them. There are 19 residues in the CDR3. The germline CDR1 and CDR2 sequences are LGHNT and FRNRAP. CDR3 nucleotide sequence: TGTGCTAGTGGTTTGCCAAGGGATCGGTGGCCCCCTTTTAATTCACCCCTCCACTTT. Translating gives CASGLPRDRWPPFNSPLHF.

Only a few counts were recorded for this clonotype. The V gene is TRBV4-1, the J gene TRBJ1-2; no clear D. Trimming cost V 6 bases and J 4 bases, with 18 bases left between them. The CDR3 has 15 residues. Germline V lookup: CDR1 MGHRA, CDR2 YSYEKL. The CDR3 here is CASREVWKPSYGYTF. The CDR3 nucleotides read TGCGCCAGCAGGGAAGTTTGGAAACCTTCCTATGGCTACACCTTC.

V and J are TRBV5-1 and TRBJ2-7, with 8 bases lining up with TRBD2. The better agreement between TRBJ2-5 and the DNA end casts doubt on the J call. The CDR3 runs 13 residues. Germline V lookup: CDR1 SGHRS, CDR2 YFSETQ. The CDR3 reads CASRNGGEETQYF. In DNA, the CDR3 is TGCGCCAGCAGAAACGGGGGGGAAGAGACCCAGTACTTC.

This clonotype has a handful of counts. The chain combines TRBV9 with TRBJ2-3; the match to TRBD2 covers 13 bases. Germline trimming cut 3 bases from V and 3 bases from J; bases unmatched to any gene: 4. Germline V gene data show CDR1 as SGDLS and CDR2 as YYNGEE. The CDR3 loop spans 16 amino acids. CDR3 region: CASSGKLAGGTDTQYF. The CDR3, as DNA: TGTGCCAGCAGCGGCAAACTAGCGGGAGGGACAGATACGCAGTATTTT.

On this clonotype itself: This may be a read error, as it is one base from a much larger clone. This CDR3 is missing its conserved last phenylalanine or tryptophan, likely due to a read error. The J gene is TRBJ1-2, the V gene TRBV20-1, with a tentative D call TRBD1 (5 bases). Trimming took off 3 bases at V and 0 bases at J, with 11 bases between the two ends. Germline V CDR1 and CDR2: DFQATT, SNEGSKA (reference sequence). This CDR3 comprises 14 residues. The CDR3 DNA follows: TGCAGTGCTAGGCCTCGGACACCTAACTATGGCTACACCATC. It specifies CSARPRTPNYGYTI.

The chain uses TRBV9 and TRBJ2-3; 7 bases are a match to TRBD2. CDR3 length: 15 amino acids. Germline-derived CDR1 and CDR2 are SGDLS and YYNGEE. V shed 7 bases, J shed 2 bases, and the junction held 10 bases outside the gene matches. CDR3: CASRDTSDSTDTQYF. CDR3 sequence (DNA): TGTGCCAGCCGGGATACTAGCGACTCCACAGATACGCAGTATTTT.

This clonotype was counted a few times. The CDR3 nucleotides read TGTGCCAGCAGTTTAACGGGCAGGGGGCAGCATTTT. It encodes CASSLTGRGQHF. The V and J genes are TRBV12-3 or TRBV12-4 and TRBJ1-5; 7 bases fit TRBD1. With V trimmed by 2 bases and J by 13 bases, 5 bases remained unmatched. This CDR3 comprises 12 residues.

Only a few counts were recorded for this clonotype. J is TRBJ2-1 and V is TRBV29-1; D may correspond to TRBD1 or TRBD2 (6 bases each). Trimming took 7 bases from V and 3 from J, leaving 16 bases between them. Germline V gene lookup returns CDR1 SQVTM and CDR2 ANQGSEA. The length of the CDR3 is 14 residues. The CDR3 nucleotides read TGCAGCGGTACTGTGGGGGGCGACTACAATGAGCAGTTCTTC. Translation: CSGTVGGDYNEQFF.

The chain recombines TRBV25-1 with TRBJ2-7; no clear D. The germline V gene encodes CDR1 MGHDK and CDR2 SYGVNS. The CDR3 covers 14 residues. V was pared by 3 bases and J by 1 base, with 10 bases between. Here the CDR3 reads CASSDLGSSYEQYF. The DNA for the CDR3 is TGTGCCAGCAGTGATCTGGGATCTTCCTACGAGCAGTACTTC.

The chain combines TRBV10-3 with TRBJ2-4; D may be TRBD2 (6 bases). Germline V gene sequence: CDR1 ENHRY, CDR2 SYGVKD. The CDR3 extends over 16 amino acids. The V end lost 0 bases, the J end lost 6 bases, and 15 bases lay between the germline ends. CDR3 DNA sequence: TGTGCCATCAGTGAGTCTCTAGCGACGTCCAGAAACATTCAGTACTTC. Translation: CAISESLATSRNIQYF.

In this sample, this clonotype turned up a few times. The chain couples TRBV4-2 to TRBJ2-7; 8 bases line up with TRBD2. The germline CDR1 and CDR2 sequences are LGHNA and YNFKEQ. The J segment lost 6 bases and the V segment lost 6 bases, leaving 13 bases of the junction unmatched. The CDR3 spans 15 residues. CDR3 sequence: CASRNLRSRGGEQYF. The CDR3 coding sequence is TGTGCCAGCAGAAATCTCCGGTCTCGGGGGGGCGAGCAGTACTTC.

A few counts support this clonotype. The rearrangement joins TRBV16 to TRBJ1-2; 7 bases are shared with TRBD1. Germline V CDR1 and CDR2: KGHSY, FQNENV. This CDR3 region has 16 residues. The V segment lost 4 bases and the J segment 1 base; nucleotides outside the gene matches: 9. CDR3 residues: CASSPFFQGVNYGYTF. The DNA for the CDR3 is TGTGCCAGCAGCCCATTTTTCCAGGGGGTTAACTATGGCTACACCTTC.

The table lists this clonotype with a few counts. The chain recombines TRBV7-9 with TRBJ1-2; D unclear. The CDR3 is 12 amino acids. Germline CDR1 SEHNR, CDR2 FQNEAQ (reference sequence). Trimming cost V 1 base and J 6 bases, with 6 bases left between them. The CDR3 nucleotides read TGTGCCAGCAGCTTAGGAGCCGATGGCTACACCTTC. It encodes CASSLGADGYTF.

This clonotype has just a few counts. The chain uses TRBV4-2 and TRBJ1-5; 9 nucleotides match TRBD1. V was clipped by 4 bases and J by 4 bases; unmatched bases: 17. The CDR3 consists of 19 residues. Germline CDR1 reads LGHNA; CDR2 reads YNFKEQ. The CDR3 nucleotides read TGTGCCAGCAGCCGAAGACTTTCCCGGGACAGGGAATGGAATCAGCCCCAGCATTTT. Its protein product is CASSRRLSRDREWNQPQHF.